The T cell receptor beta chain described here comes from a study of OX40 agonist ivuxolimab in advanced cancers. At the level of the study: Prior therapy, whether anti-PD-1, anti-PD-L1 or anti-CTLA-4, was allowed, and roughly 44% had some. General study findings and limits: At 0.1-3.0 mg/kg, partial responders had clonal expansion among the lowest observed.

In regard to this clone: What it binds is not known.

The repertoire was sequenced with immunoSEQ multiplex PCR; TCRdb's copy has only in-frame clones and lacks some. The sample lists 20,000 to 25,000 clones, 65% to 90% seen once, with approximately 40% in the top ten. CDR1 is MDHEN, CDR2 SYDVKM, per germline. V lost 7 bases, J lost 6 bases, and 9 bases stayed unmatched. This CDR3 is built from 13 residues. The chain carries TRBV28 and TRBJ2-7; 7 bases line up with TRBD1. The material was CD4+ or CD8+ T cells sorted from blood, obtained in a trial of the OX40 agonist ivuxolimab. The receptor comes from an adult with an advanced solid tumor such as melanoma, head and neck, liver or kidney cancer. The CDR3 is CASTTTGFGEQYF. The CDR3 DNA reads TGTGCCAGCACCACGACAGGGTTCGGCGAGCAGTACTTC.